This TCR beta chain was obtained from a study of blood T cell repertoires in COVID-19. Study-wide background: Some COVID-19 samples were acute and others convalescent; all came from the United States, Italy and Spain. T cells, B-cell-depleted T cells, or PBMCs provided the cDNA or gDNA that served as material.

V gave up 5 bases and J gave up 6 bases; unmatched junction bases: 8. The CDR3 covers 15 residues. Germline lookup yields CDR1 SGHTA and CDR2 FQGNSA. The authors' processing: How many nucleated cells were present was estimated from reference gene primer amplification. Data came from immunoSEQ multiplex PCR; TCRdb stores just in-frame clones and leaves some out. The DNA was the basis for D and trimming; V, J and clone size are from that table. The data show 40,000 to 55,000 clones, 70% to 90% seen once. This chain connects TRBV7-2 to TRBJ2-1; TRBD1 matches at 9 bases. Sequenced input: peripheral blood. This receptor was identified in a human donor in a cohort sampled during active COVID-19. The CDR3 sequence is CASSAGQGLGNEQFF. CDR3 sequence (DNA): TGTGCCAGCAGCGCGGGACAGGGTCTCGGCAATGAGCAGTTCTTC.